This T cell receptor (beta chain) was identified in a study of blood T cell repertoires in COVID-19. Per the germline V gene, CDR1 is LGHNA and CDR2 is YNFKEQ. The V and J ends lost 6 bases and 5 bases respectively, with 17 bases between them. CDR3 length equals 14 residues. Profiled with immunoSEQ multiplex PCR; TCRdb holds only in-frame clones, not every one. The sample shows 200,000 to 250,000 clones, about nine tenths of them seen only once. Source material: PBMCs or T cells enriched from blood (not recorded which). The rearrangement links TRBV4-2 to TRBJ2-7; a weak D match, TRBD2 (5 bases). This TCR came from a man aged 30-40 years in a cohort exposed to, infected with or recovered from COVID-19 (not recorded which). The CDR3 protein is CASSPRRSNDEQYF. For the CDR3, the DNA is TGTGCCAGCAGTCCCAGGAGGAGCAACGACGAGCAGTACTTC.